This T cell receptor (beta chain) came from a study of PD-L1 blockade in urothelial cancer. On the study more broadly: About 90% of the 29 patients were males with bladder-origin urothelial cancer.

Using immunoSEQ multiplex PCR, the repertoire was profiled, and TCRdb retains in-frame clones only, with some absent. Of about 40,000 clones listed, over 70% are singletons. The CDR3 length is 16 residues. The sample consisted of PBMCs, taken around atezolizumab (anti-PD-L1) treatment. The origin of this receptor is a man between 60 and 75 years old with urothelial cancer. The rearrangement joins TRBV21-1 to TRBJ2-2; the DNA was not used to check the table's D call, TRBD2. TRBV21-1 is termed a pseudogene. The CDR3 DNA sequence: TGTGCCAGCAGCCTCCTAAGCGGGAGTCCGACCGGGGAGCTGTTTTTT. Amino acid sequence: CASSLLSGSPTGELFF.